This T cell receptor beta chain derives from a study of T-cell memory formation after mild COVID-19. In the study overall: In these data, TCR clusters were largely donor specific.

There are a few counts of this clonotype. Its antigen is unknown. Between the trimmed V and J ends, which lost 6 bases and 4 bases, there was a span of 9 bases. This CDR3 region has 12 residues. One entry per CDR3 protein, called by TCRdb with MiXCR from the 5' RACE reads. The data hold 100,000 to 130,000 distinct CDR3 sequences, with 18% observed a single time. Whole-study results and caveats: For second-wave clones that peaked at day 37, SARS-CoV-2 specificity went unverified. Later expanders leaned CD4+, whereas clones that contracted between day 15 and 85 were balanced CD4/CD8. Cross-reactive memory seemingly joined, as some responding clones were found in pre-infection memory.

The clonotype comes from a man aged 18 to 29 who had mild COVID-19 (a few samples of this study predate the infection). Cell type and time point are not known. The chain links TRBV12-3 or TRBV12-4 to TRBJ1-2; D unclear. Sequenced material: PBMCs or a T cell subset sorted from them (not recorded which). This CDR3 is CASSPLLYGYTF. CDR3 nucleotides: TGTGCCAGCAGCCCTCTTCTCTATGGCTACACCTTC.